Presented here are 28 T cell receptor beta chains from one specimen sequenced in a study of control samples from healthy donors and cancer patients. Sequenced by immunoSEQ multiplex PCR; TCRdb stores in-frame clones only, minus some. The sample shows roughly 40,000 clones, 70% to 90% of them seen only once. The material sequenced was blood. These receptors were collected from a man aged 55 to 70 in good health.

The chain carries TRBV7-9 and TRBJ1-1; D gene ambiguous. CDR1 and CDR2 (germline): SEHNR, FQNEAQ (reference sequence). V was trimmed by 0 bases and J by 4 bases, leaving 6 bases between them. The CDR3 spans 13 residues. The CDR3 protein is CASSLAAGTEAFF. DNA for the CDR3: TGTGCCAGCAGCTTAGCCGCGGGCACTGAAGCTTTCTTT.

The chain couples TRBV6-2 or TRBV6-3 to TRBJ1-1, with D perhaps matching TRBD1 (5 bases). From germline, CDR1 is MNHEY and CDR2 SVGEGT. The CDR3 has 15 amino acids. Trimming removed 6 bases at V and 0 bases at J, with 14 bases between. The CDR3 region is CASSRVRGMNTEAFF. CDR3 nucleotide sequence: TGTGCCAGCAGCAGAGTCCGGGGCATGAACACTGAAGCTTTCTTT.

The V call is TRBV19, the J call TRBJ1-3, with D uncertain. V lost 2 bases and J lost 1, with 9 bases in between. The length of the CDR3 is 15 residues. The V gene's germline CDR1 is LNHDA and CDR2 SQIVND (reference sequence). The CDR3 loop is CASSIPGVSGNTIYF. DNA of the CDR3: TGTGCCAGTAGTATACCCGGGGTTTCTGGAAACACCATATATTTT.

This CDR3 reads CASSSTSGGGQAFF. In DNA, the CDR3 is TGTGCCAGCAGCTCGACGTCCGGCGGAGGACAAGCTTTCTTT. The gene calls are TRBV7-2 and TRBJ1-1; D gene ambiguous. Germline V CDR1 and CDR2: SGHTA, FQGNSA. The CDR3 loop spans 14 amino acids. The ends were cut back, 4 bases at V and 9 bases at J, with 18 bases in the middle.

The chain combines TRBV9 with TRBJ2-1; D is unresolved. Trimming shortened V by 3 bases and J by 7 bases, and 11 bases separated the two germline ends. CDR1 is SGDLS, CDR2 YYNGEE, per germline. The CDR3 sequence is 13 residues long. In DNA, the CDR3 is TGTGCCAGCAGCGGGGGTGCCGGGAATGAGCAGTTCTTC. Protein product: CASSGGAGNEQFF.

J is TRBJ1-5 and V is TRBV27; 7 positions agree with TRBD1. CDR3 length: 16 amino acids. Trimming at V came to 6 bases and at J to 4 bases, leaving 12 bases not matched to a gene. Germline V gene sequence: CDR1 MNHEY, CDR2 SMNVEV (reference sequence). The CDR3 is CASRRTGRRANQPQHF. In nucleotides, the CDR3 is TGTGCCAGCAGGAGGACAGGCCGACGGGCGAATCAGCCCCAGCATTTT.

V and J are TRBV7-2 and TRBJ2-1, with a possible D match to TRBD2 (6 bases). Germline-derived CDR1 and CDR2 are SGHTA and FQGNSA. Trimming took off 1 base at V and 8 bases at J, with 12 bases between the two ends. This CDR3 spans 14 amino acids. The CDR3 protein is CASSLESLAHEQFF. As DNA, the CDR3 is TGTGCCAGCAGCTTAGAGTCACTAGCCCATGAGCAGTTCTTC.

The V call is TRBV29-1, the J call TRBJ2-7, with 11 bases that match TRBD1. The CDR3 extends over 13 amino acids. V trimming: 7 bases; J trimming: 3 bases; junction bases outside the gene matches: 5. Germline V gene data show CDR1 as SQVTM and CDR2 as ANQGSEA. The DNA of the CDR3 is TGCAGCGCCACCGGGACAGGGGGCTACGAGCAGTACTTC. This codes for CSATGTGGYEQYF.

The chain employs TRBV29-1 and TRBJ1-5; D is ambiguous. Germline V gene data show CDR1 as SQVTM and CDR2 as ANQGSEA. The CDR3 is made up of 13 amino acids. Trimming left V 4 bases short and J 4 bases short, with 11 bases between. CDR3 in amino acids: CSVGQTLNQPQHF. CDR3 in DNA: TGCAGCGTTGGGCAGACTTTAAATCAGCCCCAGCATTTT.

The chain recombines TRBV5-5 with TRBJ2-7; TRBD1 agrees at 8 bases. Germline V gene lookup returns CDR1 SGHKS and CDR2 YYEKEE (reference sequence). CDR3 size: 14 residues. V gave up 7 bases and J gave up 3 bases; unmatched junction bases: 9. The CDR3 nucleotides read TGTGCCAGCGTACCCCTCGGACAGGGCTACGAGCAGTACTTC. Residues: CASVPLGQGYEQYF.

This clone was seen a handful of times. CDR3 sequence (DNA): TGCGCCAGCAGCGCGCTGACAGGCGGCTATCAGCCCCAGCATTTT. Translating gives CASSALTGGYQPQHF. This chain joins TRBV5-1 and TRBJ1-5, with a possible D match to TRBD1 (6 bases). The V and J ends lost 4 bases and 5 bases respectively, with 16 bases between them. Per the germline V gene, CDR1 is SGHRS and CDR2 is YFSETQ. CDR3 length: 15 residues.

The J gene is TRBJ1-5, the V gene TRBV6-5; weak D call: TRBD1 (6 bases). There are 13 residues in the CDR3. Germline CDR1 and CDR2: MNHEY and SVGAGI. The V gene lost 6 bases and the J gene lost 7 bases, with 13 bases spanning the gap. The CDR3 protein is CASRPRDNQPQHF. The CDR3 DNA reads TGTGCCAGCAGGCCCCGGGACAACCAGCCCCAGCATTTT.

This rearrangement joins TRBV20-1 to TRBJ1-2; D is unresolved. The CDR3 sequence is 11 residues long. Trimming took 8 bases from V and 7 from J, leaving 14 bases between them. The germline gives CDR1 DFQATT, CDR2 SNEGSKA (reference sequence). CDR3 sequence (DNA): TGCAGTATCCCATCAAAACCTGGCTACACCTTC. This sequence encodes CSIPSKPGYTF.

The V and J genes are TRBV10-3 and TRBJ1-1, with D possibly TRBD1 on 5 matching bases. The CDR3 loop spans 14 amino acids. V was trimmed by 2 bases and J by 1 base, leaving 8 bases between them. Germline loops: CDR1 ENHRY, CDR2 SYGVKD. The CDR3 DNA reads TGTGCCATCAGTGAGGAAACAGGGAACACTGAAGCTTTCTTT. This translates into CAISEETGNTEAFF.

The chain links TRBV21-1 to TRBJ1-5. TRBV21-1 represents a pseudogene. The CDR3 sequence is 15 residues long. Written as DNA, the CDR3 is TGTGCTATTATAATCGGACTTTATAGCAATCAGCCCCAGCATTTT. This sequence encodes CAIIIGLYSNQPQHF.

This chain joins TRBV19 and TRBJ2-3, with TRBD1 matching over 8 bases. The CDR3 loop spans 15 amino acids. Germline CDR1 reads LNHDA; CDR2 reads SQIVND (reference sequence). V shed 4 bases, J shed 3 bases, and the junction held 6 bases outside the gene matches. DNA of the CDR3: TGTGCCAGTAGTAGGAACGGACAGGGAACAGATACGCAGTATTTT. It codes for CASSRNGQGTDTQYF.

DNA of the CDR3: TGTGCCACCACGAAGGGTGAGAACACTGAAGCTTTCTTT. Its protein product is CATTKGENTEAFF. The J gene is TRBJ1-1, the V gene TRBV6-5; D remains unclear. Trimming left V 10 bases short and J 1 base short, with 13 bases between. This CDR3 has 13 residues. Germline lookup yields CDR1 MNHEY and CDR2 SVGAGI.

The chain is built from TRBV28 and TRBJ1-5, with 8 bases aligning to TRBD1. The CDR3 has 15 amino acids. Germline V gene sequence: CDR1 MDHEN, CDR2 SYDVKM. Trimming took 8 bases from V and 4 from J; bases not matched to a gene: 10. The CDR3 here is CASRGTGYLNQPQHF. The CDR3 bases are TGTGCCAGCCGGGGGACAGGCTACCTAAATCAGCCCCAGCATTTT.

This clone was recorded once. V gene TRBV19 combines with J gene TRBJ2-3; D not certain. The CDR3 sequence is 13 residues long. Germline values: CDR1 LNHDA, CDR2 SQIVND (reference sequence). The V gene lost 4 bases and the J gene lost 1 base, with 6 bases spanning the gap. As DNA, the CDR3 is TGTGCCAGTAGTAAGTGGGGCACAGATACGCAGTATTTT. Translation: CASSKWGTDTQYF.

The chain uses TRBV4-3 and TRBJ2-7; D unresolved. V was clipped by 0 bases and J by 1 base, with 7 bases between them. CDR1 and CDR2 from the germline V gene are LGHNA and YSLEER. The CDR3 is made up of 14 amino acids. The CDR3 coding sequence is TGCGCCAGCAGCCAAGACTGGCAGTCCTACGAGCAGTACTTC. It yields the protein CASSQDWQSYEQYF.

The J gene is TRBJ1-4, the V gene TRBV5-5; no firm D call. This CDR3 is 14 amino acids long. CDR1 is SGHKS and CDR2 is YYEKEE in the germline V gene (reference sequence). V was pared by 1 base and J by 8 bases, with 12 bases between. CDR3 nucleotides: TGTGCCAGCAGCTTGAACAGCCTCCAGGAAAAACTGTTTTTT. Protein sequence: CASSLNSLQEKLFF.

This chain connects TRBV29-1 to TRBJ2-3, with D possibly being TRBD1 or TRBD2 (6 bases each). In germline, CDR1 is SQVTM, CDR2 ANQGSEA. This CDR3 is built from 13 residues. V gave up 4 bases and J gave up 1 base, with 9 bases separating them. CDR3 in amino acids: CSVVGGRTDTQYF. The DNA of the CDR3 is TGCAGCGTTGTAGGGGGGCGCACAGATACGCAGTATTTT.

The chain has TRBV19 and TRBJ2-7; D perhaps matches TRBD1 (6 bases). This CDR3 region has 15 residues. The V and J ends lost 5 bases and 2 bases respectively, with 16 bases between them. Germline assignment: CDR1 LNHDA and CDR2 SQIVND (reference sequence). CDR3 in amino acids: CASSERQGPPYEQYF. CDR3 DNA: TGTGCCAGTAGTGAACGGCAGGGGCCCCCCTACGAGCAGTACTTC.

This CDR3 reads CASSLDTGEAFF. The CDR3 coding sequence is TGTGCCAGCAGCTTAGATACAGGCGAGGCTTTCTTT. The rearrangement joins TRBV11-2 to TRBJ1-1, with D possibly being TRBD1 (5 bases). Germline assignment: CDR1 SGHAT and CDR2 FQNNGV. V was trimmed by 0 bases and J by 11 bases, leaving 10 bases between them. This CDR3 comprises 12 residues.

CDR3 nucleotide sequence: TGCGCCAGCAGCCAAGAATGGGAGGGTTATAATTCACCCCTCCACTTT. Protein sequence: CASSQEWEGYNSPLHF. The V call is TRBV4-1, the J call TRBJ1-6; unclear D gene. CDR1 is MGHRA and CDR2 is YSYEKL in the germline V gene. The CDR3 is 16 amino acids. V was shortened by 0 bases and J by 4 bases, with 10 bases between the two germline ends.

V and J are TRBV19 and TRBJ2-5; 8 positions agree with TRBD2. Germline V gives CDR1 LNHDA, CDR2 SQIVND (reference sequence). J gave up 9 bases and V 5 bases, and 17 bases lay outside the gene matches. This CDR3 contains 16 residues. The CDR3 DNA reads TGTGCCAGTAGTCCAACCCCCGTAGCGGGACGTCGGTCCCAGTACTTC. Its protein product is CASSPTPVAGRRSQYF.

V and J are TRBV7-9 and TRBJ2-3, with D perhaps TRBD1 (6 bases). V lost 5 bases and J 2 bases, leaving 14 bases between the germline ends. Per the germline V gene, CDR1 is SEHNR and CDR2 is FQNEAQ (reference sequence). CDR3 length equals 15 residues. This CDR3 reads CASSVYRDTTDTQYF. The CDR3 nucleotides are TGTGCCAGCAGCGTCTACAGGGACACCACAGATACGCAGTATTTT.

V and J are TRBV10-3 and TRBJ1-4; D uncertain. The CDR3 has 14 amino acids. Looked up from germline, CDR1 is ENHRY and CDR2 is SYGVKD. Trimming removed 6 bases at V and 1 base at J, with 9 bases between. The CDR3 region has the DNA TGTGCCATCAGGGAGACGCAAACTAATGAAAAACTGTTTTTT. As protein: CAIRETQTNEKLFF.